This T cell receptor (beta chain) appears in the sequencing data of a study of CD8 T cells in Susac syndrome. TCR beta sequencing was performed on blood CD8+ and CD4+ T cells. Treatment-naive patients with stable or active relapsing-remitting disease served as multiple sclerosis controls. CD8+ and CD4+ T cells were negatively isolated; TEMRA cells were FACS-enriched. V lost 0 bases and J 5 bases, leaving 11 bases between the germline ends. Germline CDR1 reads KGHSH; CDR2 reads LQKENI. This CDR3 contains 14 residues. When the RNA was reverse transcribed, random hexamers were used with an input of roughly 0.45 to 1 ug. The immunoSEQ assay covered 54 Vbeta and 13 Jbeta segments for CDR3. TCRdb ran MiXCR on the immunoSEQ multiplex PCR reads and lists one entry per CDR3 protein. Here the sample spans 180,000 or so distinct CDR3 sequences, 90% to 95% being singletons. This clonotype was observed a single time.

The rearrangement joins TRBV18 to TRBJ2-7; weak D call: TRBD2 (6 bases). The specimen was CD4+ T cells from PBMCs. This receptor was identified in a human donor with multiple sclerosis. The CDR3 here is CASSPPGGGNEQYF. DNA for the CDR3: TGTGCCAGCTCACCACCGGGAGGAGGGAACGAGCAGTACTTC.